The 5 T cell receptor beta chains given below trace back to one sample, sequenced in a study of CD4 T cells in relation to SARS-CoV-2 and coronaviruses. Unexposed donor CD4+ T cells date from about 2011-2018, before the COVID-19 pandemic. Profiling relied on immunoSEQ multiplex PCR, and the TCRdb table lists in-frame clones only, not all of them. The sample yields about 59,000 clones, 86% seen once. The sample was memory CD4+ T cells from PBMCs. The source of these receptors is a human donor in good health.

The chain joins TRBV5-1 to TRBJ1-2; 12 bases align to TRBD1. Germline V lookup: CDR1 SGHRS, CDR2 YFSETQ. The V segment lost 2 bases and the J segment 8 bases; nucleotides outside the gene matches: 1. The CDR3 extends over 13 amino acids. The CDR3 DNA sequence: TGCGCCAGCAGCTTCGGGACAGGGGGCGGCTACACCTTC. Protein product: CASSFGTGGGYTF.

This chain uses TRBV11-2 with TRBJ2-7; 9 bases align to TRBD2. J lost 6 bases, V lost 3 bases, and 12 bases had no gene match. The CDR3 loop spans 16 amino acids. Germline values: CDR1 SGHAT, CDR2 FQNNGV. In DNA, the CDR3 is TGTGCCAGCAGCTTTTGGGGGGGCGGGAGGGCCGCCGAGCAGTACTTC. Protein product: CASSFWGGGRAAEQYF.

The rearrangement links TRBV27 to TRBJ2-5; TRBD2 matches 9 bases. The V gene end was trimmed by 7 bases and the J gene end by 2 bases; junction bases not matched to a gene: 8. The germline gives CDR1 MNHEY, CDR2 SMNVEV (reference sequence). CDR3 length: 15 amino acids. The CDR3 is CASTSLAGLQETQYF. In nucleotides, the CDR3 is TGTGCCAGCACCAGCCTAGCGGGGCTACAAGAGACCCAGTACTTC.

This clone was seen a few times. This sequence joins TRBV6-6 and TRBJ1-2, with 9 bases that match TRBD1. The CDR3 is 15 residues long. Germline CDR1 and CDR2: MNHNY and SVGAGI (reference sequence). V lost 0 bases, J lost 7 bases, and 6 bases stayed unmatched. The CDR3 spells CASSYSEQGASGYTF. CDR3 DNA: TGTGCCAGCAGTTACTCAGAACAGGGGGCAAGTGGCTACACCTTC.

In this sample, this clone turned up a few times. This sequence joins TRBV4-1 and TRBJ2-7; the D gene is possibly TRBD1 (6 bases). V was trimmed by 1 base and J by 6 bases, leaving 22 bases between them. This CDR3 is built from 17 residues. The V gene's germline CDR1 is MGHRA and CDR2 YSYEKL. The CDR3 coding sequence is TGCGCCAGCAGCCAAGTAACAGACAGGCTACGAGCTGTCGAGCAGTACTTC. Translation: CASSQVTDRLRAVEQYF.